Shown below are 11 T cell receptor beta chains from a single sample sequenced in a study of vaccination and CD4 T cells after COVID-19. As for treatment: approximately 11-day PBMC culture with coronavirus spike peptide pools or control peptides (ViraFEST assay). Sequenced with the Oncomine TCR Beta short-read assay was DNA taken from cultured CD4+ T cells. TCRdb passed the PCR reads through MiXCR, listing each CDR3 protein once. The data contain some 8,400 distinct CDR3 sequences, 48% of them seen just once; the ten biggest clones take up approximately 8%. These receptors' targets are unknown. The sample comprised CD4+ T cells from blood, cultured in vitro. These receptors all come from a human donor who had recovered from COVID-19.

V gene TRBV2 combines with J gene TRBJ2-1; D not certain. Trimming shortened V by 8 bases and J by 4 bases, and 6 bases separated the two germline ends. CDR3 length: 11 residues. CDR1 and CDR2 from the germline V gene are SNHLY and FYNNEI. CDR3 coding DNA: TGTGCCAGCTCCAATTACAATGAGCAGTTCTTC. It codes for CASSNYNEQFF.

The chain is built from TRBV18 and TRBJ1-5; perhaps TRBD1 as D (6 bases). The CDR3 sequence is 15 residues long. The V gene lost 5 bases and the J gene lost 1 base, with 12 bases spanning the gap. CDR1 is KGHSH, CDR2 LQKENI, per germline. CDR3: CASSADTGSNQPQHF. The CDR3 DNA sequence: TGTGCCAGCTCAGCCGACACAGGGAGCAATCAGCCCCAGCATTTT.

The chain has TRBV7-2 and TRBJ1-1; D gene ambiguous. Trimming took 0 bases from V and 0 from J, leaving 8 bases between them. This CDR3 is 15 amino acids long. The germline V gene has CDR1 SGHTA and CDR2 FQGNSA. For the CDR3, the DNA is TGTGCCAGCAGCTTAGCGGTGACATTGAACACTGAAGCTTTCTTT. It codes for CASSLAVTLNTEAFF. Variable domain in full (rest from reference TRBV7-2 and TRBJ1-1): GAGVSQSPSNKVTEKGKDVELRCDPISGHTALYWYRQSLGQGLEFLIYFQGNSAPDKSGLPSDRFSAERTGGSVSTLTIQRTQQEDSAVYLCASSLAVTLNTEAFFGQGTRLTVV.

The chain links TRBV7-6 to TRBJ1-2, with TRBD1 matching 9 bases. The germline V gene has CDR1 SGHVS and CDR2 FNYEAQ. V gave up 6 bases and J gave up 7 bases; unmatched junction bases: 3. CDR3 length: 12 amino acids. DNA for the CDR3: TGTGCCAGCAGTACAGGGGGCAGTGGCTACACCTTC. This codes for CASSTGGSGYTF.

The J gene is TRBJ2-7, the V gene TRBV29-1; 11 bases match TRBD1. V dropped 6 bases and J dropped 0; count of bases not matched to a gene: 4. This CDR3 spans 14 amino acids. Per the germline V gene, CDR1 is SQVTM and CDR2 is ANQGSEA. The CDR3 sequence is CSVAGTGGSYEQYF. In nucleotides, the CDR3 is TGCAGCGTCGCCGGGACAGGGGGCTCCTACGAGCAGTACTTC.

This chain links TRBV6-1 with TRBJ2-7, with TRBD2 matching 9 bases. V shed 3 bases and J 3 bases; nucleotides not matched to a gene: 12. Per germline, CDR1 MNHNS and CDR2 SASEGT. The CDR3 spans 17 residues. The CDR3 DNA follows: TGTGCCAGCAGTGATAGCGGGAGTTCAGGGATACGCTACGAGCAGTACTTC. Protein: CASSDSGSSGIRYEQYF.

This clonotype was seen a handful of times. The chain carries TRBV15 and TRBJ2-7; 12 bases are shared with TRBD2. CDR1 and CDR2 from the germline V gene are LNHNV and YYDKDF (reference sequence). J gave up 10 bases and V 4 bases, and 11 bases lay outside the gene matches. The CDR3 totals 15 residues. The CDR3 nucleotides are TGTGCCACCAGCACTCCGGGACTAGCGGGTTCCGGACAGTACTTC. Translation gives CATSTPGLAGSGQYF.

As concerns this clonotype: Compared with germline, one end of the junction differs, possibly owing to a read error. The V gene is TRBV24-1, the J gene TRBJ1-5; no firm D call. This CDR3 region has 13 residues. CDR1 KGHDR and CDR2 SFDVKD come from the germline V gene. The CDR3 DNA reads TGTGGCACCAGCCAACGTAGCAATCAGCCCCAGCATTTT. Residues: CGTSQRSNQPQHF.

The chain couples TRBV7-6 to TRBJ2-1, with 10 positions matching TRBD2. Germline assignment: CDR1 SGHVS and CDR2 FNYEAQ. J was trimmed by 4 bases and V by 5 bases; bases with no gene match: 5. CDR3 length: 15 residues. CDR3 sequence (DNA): TGTGCCAGCAGCGTTAGCGGGGGGCCGTACAATGAGCAGTTCTTC. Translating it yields CASSVSGGPYNEQFF.

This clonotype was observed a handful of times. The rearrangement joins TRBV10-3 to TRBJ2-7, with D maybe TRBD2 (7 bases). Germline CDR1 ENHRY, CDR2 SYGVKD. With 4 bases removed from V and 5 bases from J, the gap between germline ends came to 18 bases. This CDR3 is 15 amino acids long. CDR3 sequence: CAISVSGGAGNEQYF. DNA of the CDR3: TGTGCCATCAGTGTGTCGGGGGGCGCGGGGAACGAGCAGTACTTC.

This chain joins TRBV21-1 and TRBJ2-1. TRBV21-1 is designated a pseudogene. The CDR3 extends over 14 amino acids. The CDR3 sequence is CASSKLRGYNEQFF. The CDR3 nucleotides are TGTGCCAGCAGCAAATTGCGAGGCTACAATGAGCAGTTCTTC.